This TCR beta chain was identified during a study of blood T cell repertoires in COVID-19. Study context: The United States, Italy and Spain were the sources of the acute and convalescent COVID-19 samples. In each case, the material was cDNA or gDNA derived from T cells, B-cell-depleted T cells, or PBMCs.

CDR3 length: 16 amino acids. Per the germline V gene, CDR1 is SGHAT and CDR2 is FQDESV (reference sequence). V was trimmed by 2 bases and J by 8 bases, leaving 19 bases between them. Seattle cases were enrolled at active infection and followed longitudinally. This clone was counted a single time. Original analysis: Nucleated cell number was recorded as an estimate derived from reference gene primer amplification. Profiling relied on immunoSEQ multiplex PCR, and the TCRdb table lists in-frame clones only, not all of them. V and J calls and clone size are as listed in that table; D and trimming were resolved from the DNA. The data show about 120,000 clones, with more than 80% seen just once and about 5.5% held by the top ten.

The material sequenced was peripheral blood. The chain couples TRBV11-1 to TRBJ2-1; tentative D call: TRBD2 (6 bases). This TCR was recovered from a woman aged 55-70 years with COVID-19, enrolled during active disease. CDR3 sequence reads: CASSLNRKGRSDEQFF. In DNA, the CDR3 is TGTGCCAGCAGCTTAAATCGGAAGGGGAGGTCGGATGAGCAGTTCTTC.